This T cell receptor (beta chain) was sequenced during a study of cytomegalovirus exposure and HLA in healthy donors. Whole-study findings and limits: Reports credit the classifier with highly specific, highly sensitive diagnosis of cytomegalovirus status. The study found most TCR sequences rare, yet found some public TCRs in many donors.

Germline V gene lookup returns CDR1 SGHAT and CDR2 FQNNGV. The CDR3 consists of 16 residues. J lost 9 bases, V lost 5 bases, and 8 bases had no gene match. This clone showed up just once. Its cognate antigen is unknown. TCRdb's table, derived via immunoSEQ multiplex PCR, lists solely in-frame clones and lacks some. The table records around 130,000 clones, roughly 91% of them present only once. Source material: PBMCs. The origin of this receptor is a man aged 25-45 years in good health and CMV-seronegative. The genes are TRBV11-2 and TRBJ2-1; TRBD2 aligns across 15 bases. The CDR3, as DNA: TGTGCCAGCAGCCCCCCCGGACTAGCGGGGGGGACTGAGCAGTTCTTC. Translation: CASSPPGLAGGTEQFF. Looking up the rest from reference TRBV11-2 and TRBJ2-1 gives the full variable domain: EAGVAQSPRYKIIEKRQSVAFWCNPISGHATLYWYQQILGQGPKLLIQFQNNGVVDDSQLPKDRFSAERLKGVDSTLKIQPAKLEDSAVYLCASSPPGLAGGTEQFFGPGTRLTVL.